These 21 T cell receptor beta chains share one sample of origin, sequenced in a study of cytomegalovirus exposure and HLA in healthy donors. PCR employed 60 Vbeta and 13 Jbeta primers. The assay was immunoSEQ multiplex PCR, and TCRdb's table has in-frame clones only and misses some. The sample consists of over 110,000 clones, about four fifths of them appearing once. Material: PBMCs. The source is a male donor in good health and CMV-seronegative.

This clone was seen a handful of times. The rearrangement uses TRBV5-1 and TRBJ1-2; TRBD1 aligns across 7 bases. This CDR3 has 14 residues. Germline V gene sequence: CDR1 SGHRS, CDR2 YFSETQ. With V trimmed by 4 bases and J by 4 bases, 7 bases remained unmatched. The CDR3 loop reads CASSTGTDIYGYTF. The CDR3 coding sequence is TGCGCCAGCAGCACTGGGACAGACATCTATGGCTACACCTTC.

The chain has TRBV13 and TRBJ2-7; D unclear. The CDR3 contains 14 residues. Germline-derived CDR1 and CDR2 are PRHDT and FYEKMQ (reference sequence). Trimming stripped 0 bases from V and 2 bases from J, with 8 bases between. Written as DNA, the CDR3 is TGTGCCAGCAGCTTAGGCCAGGAAACCTACGAGCAGTACTTC. It yields the protein CASSLGQETYEQYF.

The chain has TRBV29-1 and TRBJ1-1; D ambiguous. This CDR3 region has 12 residues. Germline-derived CDR1 and CDR2 are SQVTM and ANQGSEA. The CDR3 DNA follows: TGCACCGTCGATCCGGGAACCACTGAAGCTTTCTTT. Protein sequence: CTVDPGTTEAFF.

This clone was detected once. Here the CDR3 DNA reads TGTGCCTGGAGTTCAATAGCGGGAGAGGGAGAAGATACGCAGTATTTT. As protein: CAWSSIAGEGEDTQYF. This chain uses TRBV30 with TRBJ2-3, with TRBD2 matching over 9 bases. The CDR3 length is 16 residues. Germline loops: CDR1 GTSNPN, CDR2 SVGIG (reference sequence). J gave up 5 bases and V 2 bases, and 11 bases lay outside the gene matches.

The CDR3 sequence is CASSSLGGGSPLHF. The CDR3 DNA follows: TGTGCCAGCAGCTCCCTTGGGGGGGGTTCACCCCTCCACTTT. The rearrangement joins TRBV9 to TRBJ1-6; D may be TRBD1 (5 bases). The ends were cut back, 4 bases at V and 9 bases at J, with 14 bases in the middle. Germline CDR1 and CDR2: SGDLS and YYNGEE. This CDR3 contains 14 residues.

V usage is TRBV19 and J usage is TRBJ2-7; D perhaps matches TRBD2 (5 bases). Germline V gene lookup returns CDR1 LNHDA and CDR2 SQIVND (reference sequence). The CDR3 totals 13 residues. Trimming took off 6 bases at V and 5 bases at J, with 14 bases between the two ends. CDR3 residues: CASRETSSHEQYF. Written as DNA, the CDR3 is TGTGCCAGTAGGGAAACTAGTAGCCACGAGCAGTACTTC.

The gene calls are TRBV4-2 and TRBJ2-1; possibly TRBD2 for D (5 bases). The V end lost 3 bases, the J end lost 1 base, and 7 bases lay between the germline ends. The CDR3 runs to 14 residues. Germline loops: CDR1 LGHNA, CDR2 YNFKEQ. The CDR3 DNA sequence: TGTGCCAGCAGCCATTCGGGGTCCTACAATGAGCAGTTCTTC. The encoded protein is CASSHSGSYNEQFF.

Comment on this clone: A read error may produce the germline difference seen at one junction end. CDR3 protein: CSSSLVTDGGYTF. DNA of the CDR3: TGTTCCAGCAGCTTAGTGACCGACGGGGGCTACACCTTC. The chain uses TRBV7-9 and TRBJ1-2; no clear D. The CDR3 runs 13 residues. Per germline, CDR1 SEHNR and CDR2 FQNEAQ (reference sequence).

This clone was seen a single time. The chain recombines TRBV19 with TRBJ1-5; 9 bases agree with TRBD1. The V and J ends lost 5 bases and 3 bases, in that order; junction bases with no gene match: 5. In germline, CDR1 is LNHDA, CDR2 SQIVND (reference sequence). The CDR3 is 15 residues long. CDR3 loop: CASSATGGFNQPQHF. CDR3 nucleotide sequence: TGTGCCAGTAGTGCAACAGGGGGCTTCAATCAGCCCCAGCATTTT.

The chain employs TRBV7-2 and TRBJ2-1, with a possible D match to TRBD2 (6 bases). The germline gives CDR1 SGHTA, CDR2 FQGNSA. V lost 1 base and J lost 3, with 10 bases in between. The CDR3 sequence is 15 residues long. The DNA for the CDR3 is TGTGCCAGCAGCTTAGGAGGCGGGAACTACAATGAGCAGTTCTTC. It translates to CASSLGGGNYNEQFF.

As DNA, the CDR3 is TGTGCCAGCAGCTTATCTCTCACAGCGAACACCGGGGAGCTGTTTTTT. This translates into CASSLSLTANTGELFF. The chain joins TRBV7-6 to TRBJ2-2; D is unclear. Trimming left V 2 bases short and J 0 bases short, with 10 bases between. The CDR3 covers 16 residues. Germline V gene sequence: CDR1 SGHVS, CDR2 FNYEAQ.

The V call is TRBV7-3, the J call TRBJ1-5; the D is unclear. The V end lost 2 bases, the J end lost 6 bases, and 5 bases lay between the germline ends. CDR1 SGHTA and CDR2 FQGTGA come from the germline V gene. CDR3 length: 12 residues. CDR3 residues: CASSLAGQPQHF. CDR3 sequence (DNA): TGTGCCAGCAGCTTAGCCGGTCAGCCCCAGCATTTT.

The chain joins TRBV7-8 to TRBJ2-5; TRBD1 matches at 7 bases. The CDR3 has 15 amino acids. From germline, CDR1 is SGHVS and CDR2 FQNEAQ. V lost 6 bases, J lost 4 bases, and 11 bases stayed unmatched. As DNA, the CDR3 is TGTGCCAGCAGGGCGCGATCGAAGGGGGCAGAGACCCAGTACTTC. This encodes CASRARSKGAETQYF.

The chain employs TRBV5-4 and TRBJ2-3, with 11 nucleotides matching TRBD2. The CDR3 runs 16 residues. Unmatched junction bases numbered 7, after V lost 4 bases and J lost 3 bases. Germline-derived CDR1 and CDR2 are SGHNT and YYREEE (reference sequence). The CDR3 loop is CASSLLAGGSTDTQYF. CDR3 nucleotides: TGTGCCAGCAGCCTGCTAGCGGGAGGTAGTACAGATACGCAGTATTTT.

This chain links TRBV7-9 with TRBJ1-1, with D perhaps matching TRBD1 (6 bases). The V end lost 5 bases, the J end lost 3 bases, and 10 bases lay between the germline ends. The CDR3 has 13 amino acids. CDR1 is SEHNR and CDR2 is FQNEAQ in the germline V gene (reference sequence). CDR3 coding DNA: TGTGCCAGCAGCACAGGGAGCTACACTGAAGCTTTCTTT. Amino acids: CASSTGSYTEAFF.

This chain joins TRBV29-1 and TRBJ2-7, with D uncertain. Germline V gene data show CDR1 as SQVTM and CDR2 as ANQGSEA. This CDR3 is 12 amino acids long. Deletions cut 5 bases from V and 2 bases from J, with 10 bases between. CDR3 amino acids: CSVQTETYEQYF. The DNA of the CDR3 is TGCAGCGTTCAAACAGAAACCTACGAGCAGTACTTC.

The V gene is TRBV2, the J gene TRBJ2-7; D unresolved. The CDR3 contains 15 residues. V lost 1 base, J lost 2 bases, and 12 bases lay in between. CDR1 is SNHLY and CDR2 is FYNNEI in the germline V gene. CDR3 amino acids: CASSEGLDTAYEQYF. In DNA, the CDR3 is TGTGCCAGCAGTGAAGGTCTAGATACGGCCTACGAGCAGTACTTC.

The chain joins TRBV5-6 to TRBJ2-3; 13 bases fit TRBD2. The J segment lost 3 bases and the V segment lost 4 bases, leaving 11 bases of the junction unmatched. CDR3 size: 18 residues. Germline assignment: CDR1 SGHDT and CDR2 YYEEEE. CDR3 coding DNA: TGTGCCAGCAGCCCTAGCGACAGGACTAGCGGGAGTACAGATACGCAGTATTTT. Amino acid sequence: CASSPSDRTSGSTDTQYF.

The chain links TRBV6-1 to TRBJ2-3; D remains ambiguous. V was clipped by 3 bases and J by 6 bases, with 7 bases between them. Germline V gene sequence: CDR1 MNHNS, CDR2 SASEGT. The CDR3 sequence is 12 residues long. CDR3 DNA sequence: TGTGCCAGCAGTGACGTCGCGGATACGCAGTATTTT. As protein: CASSDVADTQYF.

This chain joins TRBV29-1 and TRBJ2-7, with D possibly matching TRBD1 (5 bases). The germline V gene has CDR1 SQVTM and CDR2 ANQGSEA. Trimming stripped 7 bases from V and 2 bases from J, with 12 bases between. The CDR3 has 12 residues. CDR3 coding DNA: TGCAGCGGTCGGGCGGACACCTACGAGCAGTACTTC. Its translation: CSGRADTYEQYF.

The CDR3 coding sequence is TGTGCCAGCAGTTTAACGACACGTCCCTCTGGAAACACCATATATTTT. Its protein is CASSLTTRPSGNTIYF. The J gene is TRBJ1-3, the V gene TRBV28; no definite D call. Germline values: CDR1 MDHEN, CDR2 SYDVKM. The V end lost 2 bases, the J end lost 0 bases, and 11 bases lay between the germline ends. CDR3 length: 16 amino acids.